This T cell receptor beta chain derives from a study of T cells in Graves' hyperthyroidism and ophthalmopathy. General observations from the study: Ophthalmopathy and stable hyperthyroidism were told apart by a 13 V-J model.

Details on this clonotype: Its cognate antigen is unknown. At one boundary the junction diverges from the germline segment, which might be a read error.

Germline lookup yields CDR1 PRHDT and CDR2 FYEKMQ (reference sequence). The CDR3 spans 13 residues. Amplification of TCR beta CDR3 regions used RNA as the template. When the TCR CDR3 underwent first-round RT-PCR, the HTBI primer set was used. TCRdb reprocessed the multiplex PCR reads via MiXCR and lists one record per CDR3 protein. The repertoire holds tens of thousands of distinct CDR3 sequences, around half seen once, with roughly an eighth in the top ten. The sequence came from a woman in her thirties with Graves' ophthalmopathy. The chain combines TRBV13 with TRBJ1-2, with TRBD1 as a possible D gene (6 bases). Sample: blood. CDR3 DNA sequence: TGTGCCGGCAGCATTCGACAGGTGGGGGGCTACACCTTC. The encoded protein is CAGSIRQVGGYTF.